The clone carrying this T cell receptor (beta chain) is a singleton in its sample. Its antigen is unidentified. This sample was included in a study of graft-versus-host responses after intestinal transplantation. On the study more broadly: Recipients had multivisceral, liver-intestinal, or isolated intestinal transplants.

Assay: immunoSEQ multiplex PCR; the TCRdb copy retains only in-frame clones and omits some. The table shows about 110,000 clones, with 87% occurring only once. The sample was unstimulated CD4+ T cells sorted from spleen or lymph node cells, taken before transplant. This receptor was identified in a human donor who was the organ donor for an intestinal transplant.

The CDR3 DNA is TGTGCCAGTAGTGCCAACCTCTCCGGGACAGGGGCTTATTTACTTGGCTACACCTTC. It is translated as CASSANLSGTGAYLLGYTF. The rearrangement uses TRBV19 and TRBJ1-2; 10 nucleotides match TRBD1. The V segment lost 5 bases and the J segment 7 bases; nucleotides outside the gene matches: 22. Germline V CDR1 and CDR2: LNHDA, SQIVND (reference sequence). This CDR3 region has 19 residues. Using reference TRBV19 and TRBJ1-2 for the parts outside the CDR3, the full variable domain is DGGITQSPKYLFRKEGQNVTLSCEQNLNHDAMYWYRQDPGQGLRLIYYSQIVNDFQKGDIAEGYSVSREKKESFPLTVTSAQKNPTAFYLCASSANLSGTGAYLLGYTFGSGTRLTVV.